The 8 T cell receptor beta chains reported below all come from one sample, sequenced in a study of a mutant IDH1 vaccine in newly diagnosed glioma. Sample time point: baseline, week 1 (first vaccination visit). The treatment is: pre-vaccination baseline after standard-of-care therapy. This table comes from immunoSEQ multiplex PCR, and its TCRdb copy is limited to in-frame clones, with some not included. This table holds about 66,000 clones, just over 85% found once. The sample consisted of PBMCs, taken from a glioma patient treated with radiotherapy, temozolomide or both. The receptors originated from a man younger than 40 with glioma.

The rearrangement joins TRBV7-9 to TRBJ1-2; D uncertain. Trimming took off 3 bases at V and 3 bases at J, with 11 bases between the two ends. CDR3 length equals 14 residues. Germline assignment: CDR1 SEHNR and CDR2 FQNEAQ (reference sequence). The CDR3, as DNA: TGTGCCAGCAGCTTCCTAGGGTTTGACTATGGCTACACCTTC. Its protein is CASSFLGFDYGYTF.

The chain is built from TRBV5-1 and TRBJ2-3; 7 nucleotides align to TRBD1. There are 15 residues in the CDR3. Germline assignment: CDR1 SGHRS and CDR2 YFSETQ. V lost 4 bases, J lost 4 bases, and 9 bases stayed unmatched. The CDR3 DNA sequence: TGCGCCAGCAGCATCAGACAGGGTTCCGCAGATACGCAGTATTTT. It yields the protein CASSIRQGSADTQYF.

V and J are TRBV27 and TRBJ1-1; a weak D match, TRBD1 (5 bases). V lost 5 bases to trimming and J lost 0 bases, with 25 bases between them. This CDR3 is built from 19 residues. From germline, CDR1 is MNHEY and CDR2 SMNVEV (reference sequence). The CDR3 bases are TGTGCCAGCAGTCCCGGCTCCGGTCCGGGACCTAGTATGAACACTGAAGCTTTCTTT. Translated: CASSPGSGPGPSMNTEAFF.

This chain uses TRBV27 with TRBJ2-2, with 7 bases that match TRBD1. CDR3 length: 14 amino acids. Losses at the gene ends were 8 bases for V and 7 bases for J; bases not matched to a gene: 10. Germline-derived CDR1 and CDR2 are MNHEY and SMNVEV (reference sequence). CDR3 bases: TGTGCCAGCCAGGGACAGAGGTCTGGCGGGGAGCTGTTTTTT. Its translation: CASQGQRSGGELFF.

This chain joins TRBV11-3 and TRBJ2-1; D unclear. There are 13 residues in the CDR3. Germline V gene data show CDR1 as SGHNT and CDR2 as YENEEA. Trimming took 3 bases from V and 5 from J, leaving 8 bases between them. CDR3 protein: CASSLSRDNEQFF. DNA for the CDR3: TGTGCCAGCAGCTTGTCCCGAGACAATGAGCAGTTCTTC.

This rearrangement joins TRBV6-5 to TRBJ1-1, with D unclear. The CDR3 sequence is 15 residues long. The V end was cut by 6 bases, the J end by 1 base, with 15 bases between. CDR1 MNHEY and CDR2 SVGAGI come from the germline V gene. CDR3 bases: TGTGCCAGCAGATTCGGACGGCTGAAGAACACTGAAGCTTTCTTT. As protein: CASRFGRLKNTEAFF.

The rearrangement links TRBV28 to TRBJ1-2; no definite D call. V lost 5 bases, J lost 0 bases, and 7 bases lay in between. The CDR3 length is 13 residues. Germline assignment: CDR1 MDHEN and CDR2 SYDVKM. CDR3 protein: CASSATANYGYTF. The CDR3, as DNA: TGTGCCAGCAGTGCAACAGCTAACTATGGCTACACCTTC.

The CDR3 spells CASSAGTDEKLFF. The CDR3, as DNA: TGTGCCAGCTCGGCCGGGACAGACGAAAAACTGTTTTTT. This chain uses TRBV18 with TRBJ1-4, with TRBD1 matching over 7 bases. CDR3 size: 13 residues. Germline values: CDR1 KGHSH, CDR2 LQKENI. V lost 6 bases to trimming and J lost 8 bases; unmatched junction nucleotides: 6.